Sequencing of this T cell receptor beta chain was carried out in a study of shared clonotypes between healthy human individuals. Method: immunoSEQ multiplex PCR; TCRdb's copy keeps in-frame clones and lacks some. The table shows about 2.3 million clones, with 85% to 95% occurring only once. Losses at the gene ends were 3 bases for V and 7 bases for J; bases not matched to a gene: 14. Germline values: CDR1 SGHTA, CDR2 FQGNSA. The CDR3 has 16 amino acids. This receptor was obtained from a man aged 18 to 30 in good health. Some clones in this sample may be carry-over from other donors' samples. The V gene is TRBV7-2, the J gene TRBJ2-7; 8 bases align to TRBD1. The sequenced material came from naive CD4+ T cells from PBMCs. Subset reported: CD45RA+ positively selected. CDR3 bases: TGTGCCAGCAGCTTTGCATGGGACAGGTCCCTGTGGGAGCAGTACTTC. It is translated as CASSFAWDRSLWEQYF.